The 13 T cell receptor beta chains presented below share a single source sample, sequenced in a study of CD8 T cells in ankylosing spondylitis. One entry per CDR3 protein, called by TCRdb with MiXCR from the 5' RACE reads. The repertoire holds about 360,000 distinct CDR3 sequences, with about 15% as singletons. The sequencing sample was made of blood, either unsorted or a sorted T cell fraction (not recorded which). The receptor set was obtained from a male donor with ankylosing spondylitis or in good health (not recorded which).

This chain joins TRBV7-6 and TRBJ2-1, with TRBD2 identical over 11 bases. Looked up from germline, CDR1 is SGHVS and CDR2 is FNYEAQ. The V gene end was trimmed by 5 bases and the J gene end by 7 bases; junction bases not matched to a gene: 10. CDR3 length: 16 amino acids. The CDR3 loop is CASSHGGTSGQNEQFF. The CDR3 region has the DNA TGTGCCAGCAGCCACGGGGGGACTAGCGGACAGAATGAGCAGTTCTTC.

There are a few counts of this clonotype. The gene calls are TRBV29-1 and TRBJ2-3; D not resolved. The CDR3 sequence is 13 residues long. From germline, CDR1 is SQVTM and CDR2 ANQGSEA. Trimming stripped 1 base from V and 7 bases from J, with 12 bases between. The CDR3 here is CSVEGSGRNTQYF. The CDR3 DNA reads TGCAGCGTTGAAGGCAGTGGCAGGAATACGCAGTATTTT.

A few counts support this clonotype. This chain joins TRBV18 and TRBJ1-6; no clear D gene. The length of the CDR3 is 15 residues. Per germline, CDR1 KGHSH and CDR2 LQKENI. V dropped 2 bases and J dropped 10 bases, with 15 bases sitting between them. This CDR3 is CASSPGSGGGSPLHF. The CDR3 bases are TGTGCCAGCTCACCAGGATCGGGCGGCGGATCACCCCTCCACTTT.

This clonotype was picked up a small number of times. The chain uses TRBV7-1 and TRBJ2-5; 15 bases map to TRBD2. TRBV7-1 counts as an open reading frame of uncertain function. The junction had 20 bases not matched to a gene; V was cut back by 3 bases and J by 3 bases. The CDR3 has 22 amino acids. DNA for the CDR3: TGTGCCAGCAGCTCCTCAGAGCGAATTGGACTAGCGGGGGGGCCCTGGAAAGAGACCCAGTACTTC. The encoded protein is CASSSSERIGLAGGPWKETQYF.

The chain uses TRBV5-6 and TRBJ1-3; D is uncertain. Germline-derived CDR1 and CDR2 are SGHDT and YYEEEE. Trimming removed 4 bases at V and 5 bases at J, with 13 bases between. The CDR3 has 14 amino acids. The CDR3, as DNA: TGTGCCAGCAGCCCCTATGGCGGAAGAAACACCATATATTTT. Its translation is CASSPYGGRNTIYF.

The chain links TRBV6-1 to TRBJ2-7; TRBD1 matches 11 bases. The ends lost 6 bases at V and 5 bases at J; junction bases unmatched: 3. CDR1 MNHNS and CDR2 SASEGT come from the germline V gene. This CDR3 contains 13 residues. The CDR3 sequence: CASRGQGVDEQYF. The CDR3, as DNA: TGTGCCAGCAGGGGACAGGGGGTCGACGAGCAGTACTTC.

Only a few counts were recorded for this clonotype. This chain joins TRBV10-3 and TRBJ2-1, with D perhaps TRBD1 (6 bases). Trimming took 3 bases from V and 7 from J, leaving 16 bases between them. Germline CDR1 and CDR2: ENHRY and SYGVKD. This CDR3 is 15 amino acids long. The CDR3 spells CAISDGEQGRNEQFF. The CDR3 DNA follows: TGTGCCATCAGTGACGGTGAACAGGGTCGGAATGAGCAGTTCTTC.

This clonotype was seen a few times. V and J are TRBV3-1 and TRBJ1-2; D is unresolved. Trimming stripped 0 bases from V and 5 bases from J, with 10 bases between. Germline CDR1 and CDR2: LGHDT and YNNKEL (reference sequence). The CDR3 covers 14 residues. CDR3 in DNA: TGTGCCAGCAGCCAAGACTCCGGGGTTTATGGCTACACCTTC. Residues: CASSQDSGVYGYTF.

This clonotype has only a few counts. This sequence joins TRBV19 and TRBJ2-3, with D perhaps TRBD2 (5 bases). This CDR3 region has 16 residues. Per the germline V gene, CDR1 is LNHDA and CDR2 is SQIVND (reference sequence). The ends were cut back, 2 bases at V and 0 bases at J, with 12 bases in the middle. This CDR3 is CASSIRSGASTDTQYF. The CDR3 coding sequence is TGTGCCAGTAGTATAAGGAGCGGAGCTAGCACAGATACGCAGTATTTT.

This clonotype was observed a handful of times. This rearrangement joins TRBV18 to TRBJ2-7, with TRBD2 matching over 11 bases. Germline trimming cut 5 bases from V and 0 bases from J; bases unmatched to any gene: 9. Germline V gene data show CDR1 as KGHSH and CDR2 as LQKENI. The CDR3 length is 17 residues. CDR3 protein: CASSSGTSGSRSYEQYF. For the CDR3, the DNA is TGTGCCAGCTCATCCGGGACTAGCGGAAGCCGCTCCTACGAGCAGTACTTC.

This clonotype showed up just a few times. The chain uses TRBV19 and TRBJ1-1; TRBD1 matches at 9 bases. The length of the CDR3 is 14 residues. Trimming at V came to 9 bases and at J to 4 bases, leaving 9 bases not matched to a gene. The germline V gene has CDR1 LNHDA and CDR2 SQIVND (reference sequence). CDR3: CASLLQGARTEAFF. In nucleotides, the CDR3 is TGTGCCAGCTTATTACAGGGGGCGCGCACTGAAGCTTTCTTT. Full variable domain (missing parts from reference TRBV19 and TRBJ1-1): DGGITQSPKYLFRKEGQNVTLSCEQNLNHDAMYWYRQDPGQGLRLIYYSQIVNDFQKGDIAEGYSVSREKKESFPLTVTSAQKNPTAFYLCASLLQGARTEAFFGQGTRLTVV.

The chain uses TRBV5-1 and TRBJ2-7; possibly TRBD2 for D (6 bases). Germline CDR1 is SGHRS and CDR2 is YFSETQ. The germline V and J ends were trimmed by 4 bases and 5 bases, with 22 bases remaining between them. The CDR3 contains 16 residues. The CDR3 region has the DNA TGCGCCAGCAGCCCGGAGGTCCGGGACTTCCCCAACGAGCAGTACTTC. Its translation: CASSPEVRDFPNEQYF.

This clonotype was picked up a small number of times. V and J are TRBV20-1 and TRBJ2-3; D is tentatively TRBD1 or TRBD2 (5 bases each). V was cut by 6 bases and J by 5 bases, with 24 bases left in between. This CDR3 region has 16 residues. The germline gives CDR1 DFQATT, CDR2 SNEGSKA (reference sequence). CDR3 amino acids: CSAGVSGSGVQDTQYF. The CDR3, as DNA: TGCAGTGCGGGGGTCTCGGGAAGCGGCGTACAAGATACGCAGTATTTT.